Given below is one T cell receptor beta chain in context. Its target is not known. The CDR3 contains 15 residues. Germline V gene lookup returns CDR1 LGHNA and CDR2 YNFKEQ. The V gene lost 0 bases and the J gene lost 5 bases, with 10 bases spanning the gap. This entry belongs to a study of T cell responses to AZD1222 COVID-19 vaccine. Regarding the study as a whole: Across the whole spike, CD4 TCRs peaked at regions 160-218 and 743-854.

Some clones are missing from TCRdb's copy, which holds only in-frame ones; the method was immunoSEQ multiplex PCR. The table records about 56,000 clones, roughly 85% of them present only once. The source of this sequence is an adult in good health. Sequencing was performed on peripheral blood, taken on day 0 of AZD1222 vaccination. The rearrangement uses TRBV4-2 and TRBJ2-2; a weak D match, TRBD1 (7 bases). In DNA form, the CDR3 reads TGTGCCAGCAGCCAAGACTCAGGGGGGACCGGGGAGCTGTTTTTT. It codes for CASSQDSGGTGELFF.